The 10 T cell receptor beta chains presented below share a single source sample, sequenced in a study of T-cell reconstitution after alpha-beta-depleted transplantation in children. As it was prepared, the TCRbeta library received unique molecular identifiers. TCRdb re-derived calls from the PCR reads in MiXCR, one entry per CDR3 protein. This table has a few hundred thousand distinct CDR3 sequences, over 10% appearing once. The sample was PBMCs, mostly from graft donor cells, taken 360 days after TCRalphabeta/CD19-depleted stem cell transplant. The origin of the receptors is a male patient aged 10 to 17 who had a stem cell transplant for acute myeloid leukemia, so the T cells may come from the graft donor.

This clonotype was observed a few times. This chain connects TRBV6-2 or TRBV6-3 to TRBJ2-1, with D uncertain. The CDR3 extends over 13 amino acids. Germline V gene data show CDR1 as MNHEY and CDR2 as SVGEGT. The germline V and J ends were trimmed by 4 bases and 6 bases, with 10 bases remaining between them. CDR3 sequence reads: CASSSPLGNEQFF. The CDR3 DNA reads as TGTGCCAGCAGTTCCCCCCTGGGCAATGAGCAGTTCTTC.

In this sample, this clonotype turned up a few times. V usage is TRBV4-3 and J usage is TRBJ2-3; a possible D gene is TRBD2 (6 bases). Germline V gene lookup returns CDR1 LGHNA and CDR2 YSLEER. With 1 base removed from V and 0 bases from J, the gap between germline ends came to 11 bases. CDR3 length: 16 residues. CDR3 region: CASSQGLATSTDTQYF. CDR3 DNA sequence: TGCGCCAGCAGCCAAGGGCTAGCGACGAGCACAGATACGCAGTATTTT.

This chain uses TRBV29-1 with TRBJ2-7; D is uncertain. The CDR3 runs to 12 residues. Trimming shortened V by 5 bases and J by 2 bases, and 10 bases separated the two germline ends. The V gene's germline CDR1 is SQVTM and CDR2 ANQGSEA. The CDR3 loop reads CSVRVGAYEQYF. In DNA form, the CDR3 reads TGCAGCGTTCGGGTAGGAGCCTACGAGCAGTACTTC.

The chain is built from TRBV29-1 and TRBJ2-2; maybe TRBD2 (5 bases). CDR1 SQVTM and CDR2 ANQGSEA come from the germline V gene. The CDR3 loop spans 14 amino acids. The V and J ends lost 4 bases and 2 bases respectively, with 11 bases between them. The CDR3 nucleotides read TGCAGCGTTGGAGAGGGCCTTAACACCGGGGAGCTGTTTTTT. Protein product: CSVGEGLNTGELFF.

A few counts support this clonotype. The chain links TRBV28 to TRBJ2-5; D remains unclear. CDR3 size: 13 residues. The V gene's germline CDR1 is MDHEN and CDR2 SYDVKM. The ends were cut back, 5 bases at V and 5 bases at J, with 12 bases in the middle. The CDR3 DNA is TGTGCCAGCAGTCTACCCCGATGGGAGACCCAGTACTTC. Amino acids: CASSLPRWETQYF.

Turning to this clonotype: The junction departs from the called germline gene at one end, perhaps through a read error. The chain is built from TRBV9 and TRBJ2-7; D may be TRBD2 (5 bases). This CDR3 is 15 amino acids long. Germline values: CDR1 SGDLS, CDR2 YYNGEE. CDR3 amino acids: CASSVGAERSYAQYF. The CDR3 DNA reads TGTGCCAGCAGCGTAGGAGCGGAGCGGTCCTACGCGCAGTACTTC.

This clonotype was observed a handful of times. In DNA, the CDR3 is TGCAGTGCTAGAGATTGGCGAGAGGGGGCCTTCTCTGGGGCCAACGTCCTGACTTTC. Its translation: CSARDWREGAFSGANVLTF. The chain is built from TRBV20-1 and TRBJ2-6; 7 bases line up with TRBD1. CDR1 and CDR2 from the germline V gene are DFQATT and SNEGSKA (reference sequence). Germline trimming cut 0 bases from V and 0 bases from J; bases unmatched to any gene: 11. This CDR3 contains 19 residues.

V gene TRBV29-1 combines with J gene TRBJ2-1; 13 bases are shared with TRBD2. The V and J ends lost 7 bases and 7 bases, in that order; junction bases with no gene match: 7. This CDR3 has 14 amino acids. In germline, CDR1 is SQVTM, CDR2 ANQGSEA. CDR3 sequence (DNA): TGCAGCGGTGGACTAGCGGGAGTTGTGAATGAGCAGTTCTTC. The encoded protein is CSGGLAGVVNEQFF.

V is TRBV29-1 and J is TRBJ2-5; no firm D call. Trimming removed 1 base at V and 5 bases at J, with 8 bases between. Germline CDR1 is SQVTM and CDR2 is ANQGSEA. The CDR3 totals 12 residues. DNA for the CDR3: TGCAGCGTTGAAGGGGGATCCGAGACCCAGTACTTC. Translating it yields CSVEGGSETQYF.

This clonotype has ten or more counts. V gene TRBV11-2 combines with J gene TRBJ2-2; possibly TRBD2 for D (5 bases). Germline CDR1 and CDR2: SGHAT and FQNNGV. The CDR3 sequence is 16 residues long. V was trimmed by 4 bases and J by 3 bases, leaving 15 bases between them. CDR3 sequence: CASSSRTPRDTGELFF. The CDR3 coding sequence is TGTGCCAGCAGCTCCCGGACCCCGAGGGACACCGGGGAGCTGTTTTTT.